This T cell receptor beta chain appears in the sequencing data of a study of Ad26.COV2.S vaccination and SARS-CoV-2 variants. Study-level findings and limits: Vaccinees displayed broader spike-specific TCR repertoires than placebo recipients. Post-vaccination breadth of spike-specific CD8+ and CD4+ T cell responses was reportedly substantial.

The treatment was: around 19 received Ad26.COV2.S at low or high dose, single or two shots; a few received placebo; per-sample allocation not given. Repertoires come from day 63 after the first vaccine or placebo injection. Only in-frame clones appear in the TCRdb table, and some are missing; sequencing was by immunoSEQ multiplex PCR. The sample lists around 270,000 clones; roughly nine tenths were seen once. On this clone: Its antigen is as yet unknown.

The V end lost 5 bases, the J end lost 0 bases, and 11 bases lay between the germline ends. The CDR3 consists of 14 residues. Per the germline V gene, CDR1 is SGHTA and CDR2 is FQGNSA. The receptor was isolated from a person aged 18-65 years who received the Ad26.COV2.S COVID-19 vaccine or a placebo. The chain employs TRBV7-2 and TRBJ2-7, with D unresolved. This material consisted of peripheral blood, taken in a trial of Ad26.COV2.S vaccine versus placebo. CDR3 sequence (DNA): TGTGCCAGCAGCCGCGACCGTAGCTCCTACGAGCAGTACTTC. Its translation is CASSRDRSSYEQYF.